This T cell receptor beta chain stems from a study of blood T cell dynamics during melanoma immunotherapy. This CDR3 has 14 amino acids. Germline V gene lookup returns CDR1 SNHLY and CDR2 FYNNEI. V shed 4 bases and J 2 bases; nucleotides not matched to a gene: 0. Of note for this clone: Its antigen is not identified.

General study points: It remained unknown if the driving T cell clones were melanoma-specific.

Clones were sequenced by immunoSEQ multiplex PCR, and TCRdb holds only the in-frame ones, with some missing. This sample has thousands of clones, with 88% found just once. Time point: week 3, after first cycle of checkpoint inhibitor. Disease control meant complete response, partial response or stable disease at 12 weeks. The rearrangement joins TRBV2 to TRBJ2-1, with 9 nucleotides matching TRBD2. Sample: blood, taken from a patient treated with checkpoint blockade. This clonotype was sampled from a human donor with melanoma. Written as DNA, the CDR3 is TGTGCCAGCAGTGGACTAGCGGCCTACAATGAGCAGTTCTTC. Translating gives CASSGLAAYNEQFF.